Listed here are 23 T cell receptor beta chains from one sample, sequenced in a study of cytomegalovirus exposure and HLA in healthy donors. A multiplex PCR was run with 60 Vbeta primers and 13 Jbeta primers. Generated by immunoSEQ multiplex PCR, the TCRdb table keeps only in-frame clones and is missing some. The sample holds 160,000 or so clones, about 72% seen once. The specimen was PBMCs. The source of these receptors is a man in his forties or fifties in good health and CMV-seropositive.

This clone was counted between two and nine times. CDR3 bases: TGTGCCAGCAGTTTAGGGGCAGATTATGGCTACACCTTC. It is translated as CASSLGADYGYTF. This sequence joins TRBV28 and TRBJ1-2, with D perhaps TRBD1 (5 bases). This CDR3 spans 13 amino acids. The germline CDR1 and CDR2 sequences are MDHEN and SYDVKM. The V and J ends lost 2 bases and 5 bases respectively, with 9 bases between them.

The chain uses TRBV7-9 and TRBJ2-5; tentatively, D is TRBD2 (5 bases). V dropped 1 base and J dropped 1 base, with 13 bases sitting between them. The germline V gene encodes CDR1 SEHNR and CDR2 FQNEAQ (reference sequence). The CDR3 has 16 residues. DNA for the CDR3: TGTGCCAGCAGCTTAGAGTGGCGGGTAGGCCAAGAGACCCAGTACTTC. Protein sequence: CASSLEWRVGQETQYF.

The chain joins TRBV11-2 to TRBJ2-1, with a tentative D call TRBD2 (6 bases). With 0 bases removed from V and 9 bases from J, the gap between germline ends came to 18 bases. The germline CDR1 and CDR2 sequences are SGHAT and FQNNGV. The CDR3 runs 16 residues. The CDR3 region is CASSLEGGVGPVEQFF. The CDR3 coding sequence is TGTGCCAGCAGCTTAGAAGGCGGGGTGGGGCCGGTTGAGCAGTTCTTC.

CDR3 bases: TGTGCCAGCAGCTTGGGCCTAGGGGTTGAGCAGTTCTTC. It codes for CASSLGLGVEQFF. This rearrangement joins TRBV7-3 to TRBJ2-1; tentative D call: TRBD1 (5 bases). Trimming took 3 bases from V and 9 from J, leaving 12 bases between them. The CDR3 runs to 13 residues. Germline V gives CDR1 SGHTA, CDR2 FQGTGA.

V usage is TRBV18 and J usage is TRBJ2-7; 8 positions agree with TRBD1. Losses at the gene ends were 5 bases for V and 4 bases for J; bases not matched to a gene: 4. Germline V CDR1 and CDR2: KGHSH, LQKENI. The CDR3 has 13 residues. The CDR3 is CASSMTGDYEQYF. As DNA, the CDR3 is TGTGCCAGCTCAATGACAGGGGATTACGAGCAGTACTTC.

This chain joins TRBV5-6 and TRBJ2-7; TRBD1 is a possible D gene (7 bases). The CDR3 covers 12 residues. Germline loops: CDR1 SGHDT, CDR2 YYEEEE. The V gene lost 5 bases and the J gene lost 3 bases, with 9 bases spanning the gap. CDR3: CASRRDSYEQYF. In nucleotides, the CDR3 is TGTGCCAGCAGGCGGGACAGCTACGAGCAGTACTTC.

The V gene is TRBV15, the J gene TRBJ1-5; D call uncertain. Germline CDR1 LNHNV, CDR2 YYDKDF (reference sequence). Deletions cut 0 bases from V and 4 bases from J, with 4 bases between. The CDR3 totals 13 residues. The CDR3 nucleotides are TGTGCCACCAGCAGAGATCGTAATCAGCCCCAGCATTTT. Translating gives CATSRDRNQPQHF.

The chain has TRBV7-7 and TRBJ2-2; 9 nucleotides align to TRBD2. J was trimmed by 2 bases and V by 5 bases; bases with no gene match: 12. The CDR3 sequence is 18 residues long. In germline, CDR1 is SSHAT, CDR2 FNYEAQ (reference sequence). The DNA of the CDR3 is TGTGCCAGCAGCATCCAGGGAGAGCGGGGGGTAAACACCGGGGAGCTGTTTTTT. Amino acid sequence: CASSIQGERGVNTGELFF.

This clone has only a few counts. The chain employs TRBV27 and TRBJ1-6, with D perhaps matching TRBD1 (5 bases). Germline lookup yields CDR1 MNHEY and CDR2 SMNVEV (reference sequence). CDR3 length equals 12 residues. Trimming pared 6 bases from V and 16 bases from J, leaving 16 bases between. CDR3 amino acids: CASRPSGGSLHF. For the CDR3, the DNA is TGTGCCAGCAGACCTTCGGGGGGTTCTCTCCACTTT.

The rearrangement links TRBV5-1 to TRBJ2-3, with 13 bases lining up with TRBD2. The CDR3 runs 17 residues. Trimming removed 4 bases from V and 4 bases from J; junction bases left unmatched: 9. Germline loops: CDR1 SGHRS, CDR2 YFSETQ. This CDR3 reads CASSPGTSGVVADTQYF. The DNA of the CDR3 is TGCGCCAGCAGCCCCGGGACTAGCGGGGTCGTCGCAGATACGCAGTATTTT.

CDR3 sequence (DNA): TGTGCCAGCAGAACCAGGGGGCCGGGCGGGACCCAGTACTTC. Protein sequence: CASRTRGPGGTQYF. V and J are TRBV7-8 and TRBJ2-5; TRBD1 agrees at 8 bases. From germline, CDR1 is SGHVS and CDR2 FQNEAQ. The ends lost 6 bases at V and 7 bases at J; junction bases unmatched: 10. The CDR3 consists of 14 residues.

This CDR3 is CASSHPQGSTEAFF. Written as DNA, the CDR3 is TGCGCCAGCAGTCATCCACAGGGGAGCACTGAAGCTTTCTTT. The rearrangement joins TRBV23-1 to TRBJ1-1, with TRBD1 matching 7 bases. TRBV23-1 is identified as an open reading frame with a role that is uncertain. The CDR3 runs to 14 residues. Unmatched junction bases numbered 5, after V lost 3 bases and J lost 4 bases.

The J gene is TRBJ2-5, the V gene TRBV9; 7 bases are shared with TRBD2. J gave up 4 bases and V 3 bases, and 9 bases lay outside the gene matches. CDR3 length: 15 residues. The germline gives CDR1 SGDLS, CDR2 YYNGEE. CDR3 loop: CASSGNLASGETQYF. DNA for the CDR3: TGTGCCAGCAGCGGCAATTTGGCTAGCGGAGAGACCCAGTACTTC.

This clone has just a few counts. V and J are TRBV7-2 and TRBJ1-6, with unresolved D. This CDR3 contains 16 residues. Trimming removed 3 bases at V and 1 base at J, with 10 bases between. Germline-derived CDR1 and CDR2 are SGHTA and FQGNSA. CDR3 protein: CASSFNHLSYNSPLHF. The CDR3 bases are TGTGCCAGCAGCTTCAATCATTTGTCCTATAATTCACCCCTCCACTTT.

This clone was seen more than once but under ten times. The V and J genes are TRBV19 and TRBJ2-3; 13 nucleotides agree with TRBD2. Trimming removed 2 bases from V and 1 base from J; junction bases left unmatched: 9. Germline lookup yields CDR1 LNHDA and CDR2 SQIVND (reference sequence). The CDR3 length is 19 residues. The CDR3: CASSITVLLAGGRTDTQYF. As DNA, the CDR3 is TGTGCCAGTAGTATAACAGTGCTACTAGCGGGGGGGCGCACAGATACGCAGTATTTT.

This clone was counted a few times. The CDR3 here is CASSRTGGTDTQYF. CDR3 DNA sequence: TGTGCCAGCAGCCGGACAGGTGGCACAGATACGCAGTATTTT. The chain recombines TRBV7-9 with TRBJ2-3, with TRBD1 identical over 7 bases. Per the germline V gene, CDR1 is SEHNR and CDR2 is FQNEAQ (reference sequence). J gave up 1 base and V 5 bases, and 3 bases lay outside the gene matches. This CDR3 spans 14 amino acids.

The genes are TRBV11-2 and TRBJ1-1; TRBD1 is a possible D gene (6 bases). The germline V gene encodes CDR1 SGHAT and CDR2 FQNNGV. This CDR3 region has 13 residues. V was pared by 5 bases and J by 4 bases, with 11 bases between. CDR3 bases: TGTGCCAGCAGCCACAGGGCATCCACTGAAGCTTTCTTT. This sequence encodes CASSHRASTEAFF.

The chain couples TRBV19 to TRBJ2-2; D is unresolved. Per the germline V gene, CDR1 is LNHDA and CDR2 is SQIVND (reference sequence). The V and J ends lost 4 bases and 0 bases respectively, with 12 bases between them. The CDR3 covers 16 residues. In DNA form, the CDR3 reads TGTGCCAGTAGTAGGGTGGGCATAGCGAACACCGGGGAGCTGTTTTTT. Encoded protein: CASSRVGIANTGELFF.

A few counts support this clone. The chain couples TRBV2 to TRBJ1-2; 8 bases map to TRBD1. Unmatched junction bases numbered 14, after V lost 4 bases and J lost 7 bases. This CDR3 is built from 16 residues. Germline V gene data show CDR1 as SNHLY and CDR2 as FYNNEI. The CDR3 region is CASSVIPAGGAGGYTF. CDR3 bases: TGTGCCAGCAGTGTAATTCCGGCAGGGGGCGCGGGTGGCTACACCTTC.

The chain joins TRBV2 to TRBJ1-2, with 10 bases matching TRBD1. Per the germline V gene, CDR1 is SNHLY and CDR2 is FYNNEI. This CDR3 comprises 14 residues. Losses at the gene ends were 5 bases for V and 4 bases for J; bases not matched to a gene: 4. The CDR3 DNA reads as TGTGCCAGCAGTCCGGGACAGGGGAGCTATGGCTACACCTTC. Translated: CASSPGQGSYGYTF.

The rearrangement uses TRBV5-5 and TRBJ1-1; D is possibly TRBD1 (5 bases). Germline assignment: CDR1 SGHKS and CDR2 YYEKEE (reference sequence). V was trimmed by 1 base and J by 1 base, leaving 8 bases between them. The CDR3 length is 14 residues. The CDR3 DNA reads TGTGCCAGCAGCTTGTTGGACAAGAACACTGAAGCTTTCTTT. Encoded protein: CASSLLDKNTEAFF. Together with reference TRBV5-5 and TRBJ1-1, the CDR3 gives the full variable domain: DAGVTQSPTHLIKTRGQQVTLRCSPISGHKSVSWYQQVLGQGPQFIFQYYEKEERGRGNFPDRFSARQFPNYSSELNVNALLLGDSALYLCASSLLDKNTEAFFGQGTRLTVV.

This clone was observed a single time. This chain connects TRBV11-2 to TRBJ1-2; 7 bases line up with TRBD1. The CDR3 is 14 residues long. CDR1 and CDR2 (germline): SGHAT, FQNNGV. Unmatched junction bases numbered 8, after V lost 3 bases and J lost 7 bases. The CDR3 DNA reads as TGTGCCAGCAGCTTTAGGGGGCGCGGGTTTGGCTACACCTTC. This encodes CASSFRGRGFGYTF.

The chain recombines TRBV9 with TRBJ2-3; 12 bases are a match to TRBD2. Germline V gives CDR1 SGDLS, CDR2 YYNGEE. The trim removed 4 bases at V and 5 bases at J, leaving 5 bases unmatched. This CDR3 region has 15 residues. This chain's CDR3 is CASSSSGGAKDTQYF. The CDR3 region has the DNA TGTGCCAGCAGCTCTAGCGGGGGGGCAAAAGATACGCAGTATTTT.